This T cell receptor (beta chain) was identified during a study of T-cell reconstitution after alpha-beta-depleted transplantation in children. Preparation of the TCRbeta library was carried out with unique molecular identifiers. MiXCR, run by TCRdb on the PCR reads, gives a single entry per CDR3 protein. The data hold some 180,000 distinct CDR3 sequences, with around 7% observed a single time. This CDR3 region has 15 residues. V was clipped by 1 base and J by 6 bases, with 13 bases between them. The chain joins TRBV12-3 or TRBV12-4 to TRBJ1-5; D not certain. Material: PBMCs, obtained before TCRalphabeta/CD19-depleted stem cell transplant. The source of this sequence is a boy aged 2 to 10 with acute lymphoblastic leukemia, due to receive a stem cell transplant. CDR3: CASSLDISGGQPQHF. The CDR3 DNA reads TGTGCCAGCAGTTTAGATATATCCGGCGGTCAGCCCCAGCATTTT.